This T cell receptor (beta chain) originates from a study of T cells after somatic rescue of genetic block. Germline values: CDR1 LNHDA, CDR2 SQIVND (reference sequence). J gave up 9 bases and V 4 bases, and 12 bases lay outside the gene matches. The CDR3 length is 15 residues. Some clones are missing from TCRdb's copy, which holds only in-frame ones; the method was immunoSEQ multiplex PCR. The table lists about 8,000 clones, roughly 76% of them singletons, with 25% in the top ten. Relative to its sample, this clone is medium-sized. Material: peripheral blood mononuclear cells (PBMCs). The rearrangement links TRBV19 to TRBJ1-2, with 9 bases aligning to TRBD1. The receptor was derived from a boy younger than 18. The CDR3 spells CASSTQGTGRFSYTF. CDR3 sequence (DNA): TGTGCCAGTAGTACGCAGGGGACAGGGCGTTTTAGCTACACCTTC. Combining the CDR3 with reference TRBV19 and TRBJ1-2 gives the whole variable domain DGGITQSPKYLFRKEGQNVTLSCEQNLNHDAMYWYRQDPGQGLRLIYYSQIVNDFQKGDIAEGYSVSREKKESFPLTVTSAQKNPTAFYLCASSTQGTGRFSYTFGSGTRLTVV.